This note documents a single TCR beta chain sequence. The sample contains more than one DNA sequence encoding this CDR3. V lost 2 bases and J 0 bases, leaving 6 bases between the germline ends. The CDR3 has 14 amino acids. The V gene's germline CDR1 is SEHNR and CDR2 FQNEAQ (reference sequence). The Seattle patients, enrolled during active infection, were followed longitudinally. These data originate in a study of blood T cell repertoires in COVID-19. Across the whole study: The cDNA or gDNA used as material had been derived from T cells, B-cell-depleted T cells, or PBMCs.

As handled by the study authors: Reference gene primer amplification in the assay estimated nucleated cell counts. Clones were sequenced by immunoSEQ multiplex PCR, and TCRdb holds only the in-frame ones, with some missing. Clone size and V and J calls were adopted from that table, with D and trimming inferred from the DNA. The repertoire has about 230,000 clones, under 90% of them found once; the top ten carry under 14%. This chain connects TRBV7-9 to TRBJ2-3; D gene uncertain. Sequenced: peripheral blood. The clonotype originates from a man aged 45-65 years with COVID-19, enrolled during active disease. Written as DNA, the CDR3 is TGTGCCAGCAGCTTACCCTTAAGCACAGATACGCAGTATTTT. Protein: CASSLPLSTDTQYF.